Each of the 21 T cell receptor beta chains below was sequenced from the same sample in a study of blood T cell repertoires in COVID-19. Clones were read by immunoSEQ multiplex PCR, and TCRdb kept only the in-frame ones, dropping some. The table records 95,000 to 110,000 clones, just over 90% of them present only once. Sequencing used peripheral blood. The receptors originated from a woman younger than 45 with acute or convalescent COVID-19.

This chain connects TRBV5-1 to TRBJ1-5, with 10 positions matching TRBD1. Germline CDR1 is SGHRS and CDR2 is YFSETQ. This CDR3 has 15 residues. The trim removed 3 bases at V and 7 bases at J, leaving 7 bases unmatched. This CDR3 is CASSSTGGAKQPQHF. For the CDR3, the DNA is TGCGCCAGCAGCTCGACAGGGGGCGCAAAGCAGCCCCAGCATTTT.

The chain employs TRBV7-8 and TRBJ1-5, with TRBD1 identical over 9 bases. The CDR3 has 15 amino acids. The germline V gene encodes CDR1 SGHVS and CDR2 FQNEAQ. Germline trimming cut 2 bases from V and 5 bases from J; bases unmatched to any gene: 4. The CDR3 is CASSLTGTGYQPQHF. The CDR3 nucleotides are TGTGCCAGCAGCTTAACTGGGACAGGGTATCAGCCCCAGCATTTT.

The genes are TRBV29-1 and TRBJ2-5; D is unresolved. V shed 6 bases and J shed 2 bases, with 10 bases lying between them. Germline lookup yields CDR1 SQVTM and CDR2 ANQGSEA. There are 12 residues in the CDR3. CDR3 region: CSVLAGQETQYF. The CDR3 nucleotides read TGCAGCGTCCTCGCAGGACAAGAGACCCAGTACTTC.

The chain employs TRBV18 and TRBJ1-1, with D perhaps TRBD1 (5 bases). Trimming left V 2 bases short and J 5 bases short, with 12 bases between. The CDR3 has 14 residues. Germline CDR1 is KGHSH and CDR2 is LQKENI. CDR3 in amino acids: CASSPNQGWTEAFF. DNA of the CDR3: TGTGCCAGCTCACCAAATCAGGGTTGGACTGAAGCTTTCTTT.

This rearrangement joins TRBV5-4 to TRBJ2-3; tentatively, D is TRBD2 (5 bases). CDR1 and CDR2 from the germline V gene are SGHNT and YYREEE (reference sequence). The V and J ends lost 0 bases and 0 bases respectively, with 8 bases between them. CDR3 length: 15 residues. CDR3 nucleotide sequence: TGTGCCAGCAGCTTGGCAAGGACTAGCACAGATACGCAGTATTTT. This codes for CASSLARTSTDTQYF.

The chain couples TRBV7-9 to TRBJ1-5, with 11 nucleotides matching TRBD1. Trimming at V came to 3 bases and at J to 2 bases, leaving 3 bases not matched to a gene. There are 16 residues in the CDR3. Germline V gene data show CDR1 as SEHNR and CDR2 as FQNEAQ (reference sequence). The CDR3 nucleotides read TGTGCCAGCAGCTTTTCGGGACAGGGGGGCAATCAGCCCCAGCATTTT. Its protein is CASSFSGQGGNQPQHF.

The chain joins TRBV9 to TRBJ2-7; 7 nucleotides match TRBD2. The junction had 2 bases not matched to a gene; V was cut back by 0 bases and J by 2 bases. CDR1 SGDLS and CDR2 YYNGEE come from the germline V gene. This CDR3 spans 14 amino acids. CDR3 coding DNA: TGTGCCAGCAGCGTAGGCGGGAGCCCCTACGAGCAGTACTTC. Protein sequence: CASSVGGSPYEQYF.

The chain joins TRBV9 to TRBJ2-1; D uncertain. Germline-derived CDR1 and CDR2 are SGDLS and YYNGEE. The CDR3 contains 12 residues. Deletions cut 2 bases from V and 6 bases from J, with 6 bases between. The CDR3 sequence: CASSVRSNEQFF. The CDR3 nucleotides read TGTGCCAGCAGCGTCCGTTCCAATGAGCAGTTCTTC.

V is TRBV18 and J is TRBJ2-7, with D maybe TRBD1 (5 bases). Per the germline V gene, CDR1 is KGHSH and CDR2 is LQKENI. V shed 2 bases and J shed 2 bases, with 16 bases lying between them. This CDR3 spans 16 amino acids. CDR3: CASSPGVGASPYEQYF. The CDR3 DNA is TGTGCCAGCTCACCAGGGGTTGGGGCGAGTCCCTACGAGCAGTACTTC.

The rearrangement joins TRBV27 to TRBJ2-5; D uncertain. Germline V gives CDR1 MNHEY, CDR2 SMNVEV (reference sequence). The CDR3 consists of 12 residues. Trimming removed 4 bases from V and 4 bases from J, with 7 bases in between. CDR3 residues: CASSYTGETQYF. In nucleotides, the CDR3 is TGTGCCAGCAGTTACACGGGAGAGACCCAGTACTTC.

The chain couples TRBV6-2 or TRBV6-3 to TRBJ2-5; 11 bases align to TRBD2. Germline V gene lookup returns CDR1 MNHEY and CDR2 SVGEGT. Trimming cost V 5 bases and J 5 bases; bases outside gene matches: 16. The CDR3 sequence is 18 residues long. The CDR3 here is CASSRHRLAGPLGETQYF. CDR3 nucleotides: TGTGCCAGCAGTCGCCATCGACTAGCGGGACCCCTTGGGGAGACCCAGTACTTC.

The chain recombines TRBV11-3 with TRBJ2-5, with TRBD2 matching 10 bases. Losses at the gene ends were 8 bases for V and 7 bases for J; bases not matched to a gene: 13. The CDR3 contains 15 residues. Germline CDR1 is SGHNT and CDR2 is YENEEA. The CDR3: CASGRSGGARGTQYF. CDR3 coding DNA: TGTGCCAGCGGGAGGAGCGGGGGGGCGCGTGGGACCCAGTACTTC.

V is TRBV6-5 and J is TRBJ2-7; 10 bases fit TRBD2. Germline V gene data show CDR1 as MNHEY and CDR2 as SVGAGI. This CDR3 comprises 15 residues. With V trimmed by 5 bases and J by 4 bases, 8 bases remained unmatched. In nucleotides, the CDR3 is TGTGCCAGCAGTCCAGGACTAGCGGAATCGTACGAGCAGTACTTC. This translates into CASSPGLAESYEQYF.

The CDR3 DNA reads as TGTGCCAGCAGCCCGACAGGGGCGATGAACACTGAAGCTTTCTTT. Amino acid sequence: CASSPTGAMNTEAFF. The rearrangement links TRBV7-2 to TRBJ1-1, with 8 bases that match TRBD1. This CDR3 comprises 15 residues. V was clipped by 5 bases and J by 0 bases; unmatched bases: 5. The V gene's germline CDR1 is SGHTA and CDR2 FQGNSA. Full variable domain (remainder filled in from reference TRBV7-2 and TRBJ1-1): GAGVSQSPSNKVTEKGKDVELRCDPISGHTALYWYRQSLGQGLEFLIYFQGNSAPDKSGLPSDRFSAERTGGSVSTLTIQRTQQEDSAVYLCASSPTGAMNTEAFFGQGTRLTVV.

In its sample, this clone was seen once. The J gene is TRBJ2-1, the V gene TRBV3-1 (or the pseudogene TRBV3-2); 9 bases are a match to TRBD2. The CDR3 loop spans 15 amino acids. Germline-derived CDR1 and CDR2 are LGHDT and YNNKEL (reference sequence). V lost 3 bases and J lost 7; bases outside the gene matches: 7. CDR3 DNA: TGTGCCAGCAGCCAGACTGGCGGGAGGGAGAATGAGCAGTTCTTC. Its protein is CASSQTGGRENEQFF.

The J gene is TRBJ1-1, the V gene TRBV29-1; D not certain. The V and J ends lost 3 bases and 0 bases respectively, with 11 bases between them. The CDR3 covers 14 residues. Germline V lookup: CDR1 SQVTM, CDR2 ANQGSEA. The CDR3 nucleotides are TGCAGCGTTGATAGCTACCCCATGAACACTGAAGCTTTCTTT. This translates into CSVDSYPMNTEAFF.

The chain joins TRBV5-1 to TRBJ2-7; 7 positions match TRBD2. Germline V gives CDR1 SGHRS, CDR2 YFSETQ. The CDR3 has 14 amino acids. Trimming at V came to 1 base and at J to 2 bases, leaving 3 bases not matched to a gene. The CDR3 coding sequence is TGCGCCAGCAGCTTGTTGGGGGGGACCTACGAGCAGTACTTC. Amino acid sequence: CASSLLGGTYEQYF.

The CDR3 sequence: CASSRDRDETQYF. The CDR3 DNA is TGTGCCAGCAGCCGGGACAGGGATGAGACCCAGTACTTC. The gene calls are TRBV7-2 and TRBJ2-5; 9 bases are a match to TRBD1. The junction had 3 bases not matched to a gene; V was cut back by 5 bases and J by 5 bases. Germline assignment: CDR1 SGHTA and CDR2 FQGNSA. This CDR3 comprises 13 residues.

The chain carries TRBV6-6 and TRBJ2-3; D is uncertain. The CDR3 has 14 amino acids. V gave up 6 bases and J gave up 4 bases, with 14 bases separating them. Germline assignment: CDR1 MNHNY and CDR2 SVGAGI (reference sequence). CDR3: CASSPPPAADTQYF. The CDR3 region has the DNA TGTGCCAGCAGCCCTCCACCGGCGGCAGATACGCAGTATTTT.

The V call is TRBV9, the J call TRBJ2-7; TRBD1 agrees at 8 bases. Germline V gives CDR1 SGDLS, CDR2 YYNGEE. The trim removed 4 bases at V and 2 bases at J, leaving 5 bases unmatched. This CDR3 contains 14 residues. The CDR3 DNA sequence: TGTGCCAGCAGCCTCGGGACAGGTCCCTACGAGCAGTACTTC. Amino acid sequence: CASSLGTGPYEQYF.

The gene calls are TRBV19 and TRBJ1-5, with 7 bases matching TRBD1. CDR3 size: 14 residues. Germline V gives CDR1 LNHDA, CDR2 SQIVND (reference sequence). Trimming at V came to 6 bases and at J to 1 base, leaving 3 bases not matched to a gene. Here the CDR3 reads CASRPGQSNQPQHF. The CDR3 coding sequence is TGTGCCAGTAGACCGGGACAGAGCAATCAGCCCCAGCATTTT.